This T cell receptor (beta chain) was sequenced in a study of blood T cell repertoires in COVID-19 (dated by TCRdb to about 2020). For the wider study: Collaborator samples came from the United States, Italy and Spain and covered acute and convalescent phases of COVID-19. The material from the prospective study consisted of cDNA or gDNA derived from T cells, B-cell-depleted T cells, or PBMCs. The dataset comprised deeply sampled blood TCRbeta repertoires from subjects exposed to, actively infected with, or recovered from COVID-19. The repertoires were released in a freely available public database intended as a resource for research on the immune response to SARS-CoV-2. Samples came from the ongoing ImmuneRACE study (first 160 participants) plus 1,254 subjects from 6 global collaborators. Nearly every sample came with metadata listing a de-identified subject ID, COVID-19 status, age in years and sex. HLA class I and class II types, where available, came from metadata supplied by the sample provider rather than from assay-based typing.

One collaborating source in Seattle enrolled patients while the patients were actively infected and followed the patients over time throughout the course of disease. Each collaborating institution followed its own protocols to collect whole blood in K2EDTA tubes. Collaborator samples were shipped for TCRbeta analysis as frozen whole blood, isolated PBMCs, or DNA extracted from either sample type. The CDR3 has 14 amino acids, counting the end cysteine and phenylalanine. This entry keeps only the CDR3 DNA: 42 bases, framed from base 1. CDR1 is given as MDHEN and CDR2 as SYDVKM, both from the germline V gene. V was cut back by 4 bases and J by 2 bases, leaving a gap of 12 bases between them. Details on this clone: Its antigen is still unknown. Base qualities are not recorded, but no much larger clone differs from it by a single base.

Study-wide findings and limitations: The quantity of clinical and demographic metadata differed by source and by participant and was supplied without curation.

TCRbeta CDR3 regions were amplified from genomic DNA using the immunoSEQ Assay, a bias-controlled multiplex PCR. The study's own analysis went as follows. The number of nucleated cells in each sample was estimated by amplification of reference gene primers within the assay. To quantify the absolute abundance of each unique TCRbeta CDR3 rearrangement, sequence reads were collapsed and filtered. For each sample, productive Simpson clonality was calculated as the square root of Simpson's diversity index over productive rearrangements. Sourced from immuneACCESS, this table was stored by TCRdb with only in-frame sequences that have V and J called. A share of the clones is absent; for the studies checked, an unresolved V gene accounts for under half, and the remainder has no known explanation. V, J and clone size are taken as reported in that table, and D and trimming were inferred from the DNA itself. Counted in this sample were about 220,000 clones; about 88% of them appeared once. The ten largest clones represent about a tenth of the sample.

This sequence originates from a woman aged 50 to 60 with COVID-19, enrolled during active disease. The chain employs TRBV28 and TRBJ2-7; 5 matching bases give a weak D call of TRBD1. Sequencing used peripheral blood. The CDR3 amino acid sequence is: CASSSIDRPYEQYF. The nucleotides are TGTGCCAGCAGTTCAATCGACAGACCCTACGAGCAGTACTTC.